This entry lists 15 T cell receptor beta chains sequenced from one sample in a study of T cell responses to AZD1222 COVID-19 vaccine. TCRdb's table, derived via immunoSEQ multiplex PCR, lists solely in-frame clones and lacks some. Among 210,000 or so clones listed, roughly 91% were seen once. Sequenced here: peripheral blood, sampled on day 0 of MenACWY control vaccination. The receptor set was obtained from an adult in good health.

The CDR3 coding sequence is TGTGCCAGCAGCTTACAGGGCAATCAGCCCCAGCATTTT. Translating gives CASSLQGNQPQHF. The chain has TRBV11-1 and TRBJ1-5; no clear D gene. The CDR3 is made up of 13 amino acids. Germline loops: CDR1 SGHAT, CDR2 FQDESV (reference sequence). V dropped 2 bases and J dropped 2 bases, with 4 bases sitting between them. Full variable domain (outside the CDR3, taken from reference TRBV11-1 and TRBJ1-5): EAEVAQSPRYKITEKSQAVAFWCDPISGHATLYWYRQILGQGPELLVQFQDESVVDDSQLPKDRFSAERLKGVDSTLKIQPAELGDSAMYLCASSLQGNQPQHFGDGTRLSIL.

The CDR3 region is CASSLTGHSSYNSPLHF. In nucleotides, the CDR3 is TGTGCCAGCAGTCTAACGGGACATAGCTCCTATAATTCACCCCTCCACTTT. The genes are TRBV6-6 and TRBJ1-6, with D tentatively TRBD1 (6 bases). The V end lost 5 bases, the J end lost 0 bases, and 14 bases lay between the germline ends. The CDR3 runs 17 residues. CDR1 and CDR2 (germline): MNHNY, SVGAGI (reference sequence).

The genes are TRBV7-2 and TRBJ1-1, with D perhaps TRBD1 (5 bases). Germline V gene sequence: CDR1 SGHTA, CDR2 FQGNSA. Trimming left V 5 bases short and J 0 bases short, with 10 bases between. This CDR3 contains 14 residues. The CDR3, as DNA: TGTGCCAGCAGCCCAGGGACGGTGAACACTGAAGCTTTCTTT. It specifies CASSPGTVNTEAFF.

The chain joins TRBV11-2 to TRBJ1-1; possible D gene TRBD1, 5 bases. Trimming left V 2 bases short and J 4 bases short, with 14 bases between. The CDR3 extends over 15 amino acids. Germline CDR1 SGHAT, CDR2 FQNNGV. CDR3 sequence: CASSLQHGGITEAFF. CDR3 DNA: TGTGCCAGCAGCTTACAACATGGGGGAATCACTGAAGCTTTCTTT. The full variable domain, its missing parts supplied by reference TRBV11-2 and TRBJ1-1, is EAGVAQSPRYKIIEKRQSVAFWCNPISGHATLYWYQQILGQGPKLLIQFQNNGVVDDSQLPKDRFSAERLKGVDSTLKIQPAKLEDSAVYLCASSLQHGGITEAFFGQGTRLTVV.

V gene TRBV2 combines with J gene TRBJ1-4; no clear D. This CDR3 comprises 13 residues. Germline CDR1 and CDR2: SNHLY and FYNNEI. V was pared by 7 bases and J by 8 bases, with 14 bases between. CDR3 in DNA: TGTGCCAGCAACTTAGGTATCTCAGAAAAACTGTTTTTT. Its translation: CASNLGISEKLFF.

CDR3 DNA: TGCAGTGCCGCCCCCAGGGAGGAGGCTTTCTTT. It is translated as CSAAPREEAFF. The chain is built from TRBV20-1 and TRBJ1-1; a weak D match, TRBD1 (5 bases). This CDR3 is 11 amino acids long. CDR1 DFQATT and CDR2 SNEGSKA come from the germline V gene (reference sequence). Deletions cut 6 bases from V and 11 bases from J, with 16 bases between.

This sequence joins TRBV2 and TRBJ1-5, with D maybe TRBD1 (6 bases). The germline V and J ends were trimmed by 0 bases and 6 bases, with 15 bases remaining between them. CDR1 is SNHLY, CDR2 FYNNEI, per germline. The CDR3 has 16 residues. CDR3 coding DNA: TGTGCCAGCAGTGAAGCAACGGGGGCGCGGAGTCAGCCCCAGCATTTT. It translates to CASSEATGARSQPQHF.

The chain has TRBV6-4 and TRBJ2-1, with 7 bases matching TRBD1. With 6 bases clipped from V and 6 bases from J, the junction kept 11 bases outside the gene matches. There are 15 residues in the CDR3. Germline CDR1 and CDR2: MRHNA and SNTAGT. The CDR3 here is CASSRQGSSPNEQFF. In DNA, the CDR3 is TGTGCCAGCAGCCGACAGGGAAGTTCCCCCAATGAGCAGTTCTTC.

The J gene is TRBJ2-7, the V gene TRBV30; D perhaps matches TRBD1 (6 bases). Germline V gene sequence: CDR1 GTSNPN, CDR2 SVGIG (reference sequence). CDR3 length: 12 residues. Trimming took off 1 base at V and 5 bases at J, with 9 bases between the two ends. The CDR3 DNA sequence: TGTGCCTGGAGTGGGGGGCCCCACGAGCAGTACTTC. This encodes CAWSGGPHEQYF.

This chain uses TRBV30 with TRBJ1-1; D not resolved. This CDR3 has 10 amino acids. The V end was cut by 5 bases, the J end by 5 bases, with 6 bases between. The germline gives CDR1 GTSNPN, CDR2 SVGIG (reference sequence). The CDR3 DNA reads as TGTGCCTGGTCAAGTACTGAAGCTTTCTTT. Protein sequence: CAWSSTEAFF.

The chain couples TRBV18 to TRBJ2-3, with 7 bases lining up with TRBD2. In germline, CDR1 is KGHSH, CDR2 LQKENI. The junction had 14 bases not matched to a gene; V was cut back by 1 base and J by 4 bases. This CDR3 spans 18 amino acids. CDR3 bases: TGTGCCAGCTCACCACTCCCGCCAATAGCGGGTGGCGCAGATACGCAGTATTTT. It yields the protein CASSPLPPIAGGADTQYF.

This rearrangement joins TRBV11-2 to TRBJ2-7, with TRBD1 identical over 7 bases. Germline-derived CDR1 and CDR2 are SGHAT and FQNNGV. This CDR3 is 12 amino acids long. V shed 6 bases, J shed 9 bases, and the junction held 8 bases outside the gene matches. The CDR3 loop reads CASRKTGFGQYF. In nucleotides, the CDR3 is TGTGCCAGCAGAAAGACAGGGTTCGGGCAGTACTTC.

This chain uses TRBV18 with TRBJ1-1; possibly TRBD1 for D (5 bases). From germline, CDR1 is KGHSH and CDR2 LQKENI. CDR3 size: 15 residues. V lost 3 bases and J lost 5, with 16 bases in between. The CDR3 region has the DNA TGTGCCAGCTCACCGGATTTAGGACAAACGACTGAAGCTTTCTTT. The encoded protein is CASSPDLGQTTEAFF. The variable domain in full, completed from reference TRBV18 and TRBJ1-1, reads NAGVMQNPRHLVRRRGQEARLRCSPMKGHSHVYWYRQLPEEGLKFMVYLQKENIIDESGMPKERFSAEFPKEGPSILRIQQVVRGDSAAYFCASSPDLGQTTEAFFGQGTRLTVV.

This clone was observed once. The V gene is TRBV19, the J gene TRBJ2-5; 7 bases line up with TRBD1. The CDR3 is 15 amino acids. The V gene's germline CDR1 is LNHDA and CDR2 SQIVND (reference sequence). The ends lost 4 bases at V and 9 bases at J; junction bases unmatched: 14. The CDR3 DNA reads as TGTGCCAGTAGTACCGGGACAGTGGGGGTAAGGGCCCAGTACTTC. Translating it yields CASSTGTVGVRAQYF.

The chain recombines TRBV5-8 with TRBJ2-3; D unclear. CDR3 size: 16 residues. Per germline, CDR1 SGHTS and CDR2 YDEGEE. V dropped 0 bases and J dropped 1 base, with 12 bases sitting between them. The CDR3: CASSLDTSPGTDTQYF. In DNA, the CDR3 is TGTGCCAGCAGCTTGGATACGTCCCCGGGCACAGATACGCAGTATTTT.